These 19 T cell receptor beta chains originate from one sample sequenced in a study of shared clonotypes between healthy human individuals. TCRdb's table, derived via immunoSEQ multiplex PCR, lists solely in-frame clones and lacks some. The table lists roughly 530,000 clones, almost 97% of them singletons. Sequencing input: naive CD4+ T cells sorted from blood. The subset denotes: CD45RA+ positively selected. These receptors came from a woman in her twenties or thirties in good health.

CDR3 residues: CASSSTDRGQANYGYTF. The CDR3 DNA sequence: TGCGCCAGCAGCTCTACGGACAGGGGGCAAGCTAACTATGGCTACACCTTC. The chain employs TRBV5-1 and TRBJ1-2; 11 nucleotides match TRBD1. This CDR3 is 17 amino acids long. Germline CDR1 SGHRS, CDR2 YFSETQ. V trimming: 3 bases; J trimming: 0 bases; junction bases outside the gene matches: 7.

Only one count was recorded for this clone. This sequence joins TRBV28 and TRBJ2-3; 9 bases match TRBD1. Germline CDR1 and CDR2: MDHEN and SYDVKM. With 2 bases clipped from V and 0 bases from J, the junction kept 6 bases outside the gene matches. There are 17 residues in the CDR3. CDR3 coding DNA: TGTGCCAGCAGTTTAGACGGGACAGGGACAAGCACAGATACGCAGTATTTT. This codes for CASSLDGTGTSTDTQYF.

The chain is built from TRBV9 and TRBJ1-6; D not resolved. The V and J ends lost 4 bases and 7 bases respectively, with 15 bases between them. The CDR3 totals 15 residues. Germline V gives CDR1 SGDLS, CDR2 YYNGEE. The CDR3 nucleotides read TGTGCCAGCAGCTTAGAGGGTGAGCTCAATTCACCCCTCCACTTT. This sequence encodes CASSLEGELNSPLHF.

This clone was seen once. An end of the junction does not agree with germline; a read error may underlie this. The genes are TRBV28 and TRBJ2-7, with 8 bases lining up with TRBD1. This CDR3 spans 15 amino acids. Per the germline V gene, CDR1 is MDHEN and CDR2 is SYDVKM. This CDR3 reads CASSLSGQGSHEQYF. The CDR3 DNA reads TGTGCCAGCAGTTTGTCCGGACAGGGCTCCCACGAGCAGTACTTC.

This chain links TRBV7-9 with TRBJ2-5, with D tentatively TRBD1 or TRBD2 (6 bases each). TRBJ2-7 explains the end of the DNA better; the J call may be wrong. Germline V gene sequence: CDR1 SEHNR, CDR2 FQNEAQ (reference sequence). The CDR3 is made up of 14 amino acids. The CDR3 DNA reads TGTGCCAGCAGCCGCGGGACAAATAGCTACGAGCAGTACTTC. Amino acids: CASSRGTNSYEQYF.

This chain links TRBV5-4 with TRBJ2-1; 8 bases are shared with TRBD2. Germline V CDR1 and CDR2: SGHNT, YYREEE (reference sequence). Losses at the gene ends were 4 bases for V and 0 bases for J; bases not matched to a gene: 3. The CDR3 consists of 15 residues. CDR3 nucleotides: TGTGCCAGCAGCAGCAGCGGGAGCTCCTACAATGAGCAGTTCTTC. This codes for CASSSSGSSYNEQFF.

The CDR3 sequence is CASSLVSVDNPQYF. The CDR3 coding sequence is TGCGCCAGCAGCTTGGTTTCCGTTGACAATCCTCAGTACTTC. The chain is built from TRBV5-1 and TRBJ2-7; D is uncertain. CDR3 length: 14 residues. The germline CDR1 and CDR2 sequences are SGHRS and YFSETQ. Trimming took off 0 bases at V and 10 bases at J, with 17 bases between the two ends. The full variable domain, its missing parts supplied by reference TRBV5-1 and TRBJ2-7, is KAGVTQTPRYLIKTRGQQVTLSCSPISGHRSVSWYQQTPGQGLQFLFEYFSETQRNKGNFPGRFSGRQFSNSRSEMNVSTLELGDSALYLCASSLVSVDNPQYFGPGTRLTVT.

The J gene is TRBJ2-2, the V gene TRBV11-3; the match to TRBD1 covers 7 bases. The germline gives CDR1 SGHNT, CDR2 YENEEA. The V segment lost 4 bases and the J segment 6 bases; nucleotides outside the gene matches: 5. The CDR3 totals 14 residues. The CDR3 sequence is CASSSGQPAGELFF. CDR3 nucleotides: TGTGCCAGCAGCTCGGGACAGCCGGCCGGGGAGCTGTTTTTT.

This chain connects TRBV27 to TRBJ1-1; D gene uncertain. Per germline, CDR1 MNHEY and CDR2 SMNVEV (reference sequence). The CDR3 is made up of 15 amino acids. V lost 4 bases, J lost 4 bases, and 16 bases lay in between. CDR3 residues: CASSSPARRGTEAFF. CDR3 in DNA: TGTGCCAGCAGTTCCCCGGCTAGGCGCGGCACTGAAGCTTTCTTT.

The V call is TRBV7-9, the J call TRBJ1-1, with no clear D. Germline assignment: CDR1 SEHNR and CDR2 FQNEAQ (reference sequence). V lost 4 bases and J 6 bases, leaving 12 bases between the germline ends. The CDR3 has 13 residues. This chain's CDR3 is CASSWREGSEAFF. CDR3 in DNA: TGTGCCAGCAGCTGGAGGGAAGGCTCTGAAGCTTTCTTT.

This clone occurred once. The gene calls are TRBV28 and TRBJ2-6; D gene ambiguous. Germline CDR1 and CDR2: MDHEN and SYDVKM. This CDR3 has 17 residues. V lost 1 base, J lost 0 bases, and 10 bases lay in between. In DNA, the CDR3 is TGTGCCAGCAGTTTATTGGGCACAGTCTCTGGGGCCAACGTCCTGACTTTC. It is translated as CASSLLGTVSGANVLTF.

Notes on this clone: This sample also contains other DNA sequences that code for the same CDR3. The chain joins TRBV18 to TRBJ2-2; no reliable D call. The germline V gene has CDR1 KGHSH and CDR2 LQKENI. CDR3 length equals 12 residues. V lost 4 bases and J 6 bases, leaving 6 bases between the germline ends. CDR3 bases: TGTGCCAGCTCACTCCGGCCCGGGGAGCTGTTTTTT. It specifies CASSLRPGELFF.

V is TRBV5-1 and J is TRBJ2-2; 15 bases line up with TRBD2. V shed 5 bases and J 6 bases; nucleotides not matched to a gene: 14. Germline-derived CDR1 and CDR2 are SGHRS and YFSETQ. The CDR3 runs to 19 residues. The CDR3 is CASSPYDPGLAGGAGELFF. The CDR3 DNA reads TGCGCCAGCAGTCCCTACGATCCGGGACTAGCGGGAGGAGCCGGGGAGCTGTTTTTT.

This clone has only one observation. The same CDR3 is also encoded by other DNA sequences in this sample. The gene calls are TRBV2 and TRBJ1-1; TRBD1 is a possible D gene (5 bases). Trimming took off 4 bases at V and 4 bases at J, with 7 bases between the two ends. This CDR3 has 12 amino acids. Germline CDR1 is SNHLY and CDR2 is FYNNEI. The CDR3 loop is CASSVGGTEAFF. The DNA for the CDR3 is TGTGCCAGCAGTGTTGGGGGCACTGAAGCTTTCTTT.

The chain uses TRBV30 and TRBJ2-5; 7 bases align to TRBD2. The J call is uncertain, as TRBJ2-7 better fits the DNA end. The CDR3 is made up of 14 amino acids. Germline-derived CDR1 and CDR2 are GTSNPN and SVGIG (reference sequence). The DNA of the CDR3 is TGTGCCTGGACCGCCAGCGGGACCCCCTACGAGCAGTACTTC. It is translated as CAWTASGTPYEQYF.

The genes are TRBV4-1 and TRBJ1-1, with no clear D. Trimming left V 4 bases short and J 1 base short, with 19 bases between. The CDR3 runs to 17 residues. CDR1 is MGHRA, CDR2 YSYEKL, per germline. The CDR3 loop reads CASSLSSGFAKNTEAFF. The CDR3 nucleotides read TGCGCCAGCAGCCTCTCGAGCGGGTTTGCCAAGAACACTGAAGCTTTCTTT.

This sequence joins TRBV23-1 and TRBJ1-1; maybe TRBD1 (5 bases). TRBV23-1 is recorded as an ORF, its role being uncertain. CDR3 length equals 12 residues. Trimming removed 9 bases from V and 1 base from J, with 9 bases in between. CDR3: CARERGNTEAFF. The CDR3 DNA follows: TGCGCCAGGGAAAGGGGGAACACTGAAGCTTTCTTT.

V and J are TRBV6-6 and TRBJ2-7; possible D gene TRBD2, 5 bases. V lost 5 bases and J lost 1, with 9 bases in between. The CDR3 spans 13 residues. Germline V gene data show CDR1 as MNHNY and CDR2 as SVGAGI (reference sequence). CDR3 DNA sequence: TGTGCCAGCAGTGTGAGGGAGTCCTACGAGCAGTACTTC. It translates to CASSVRESYEQYF.

V usage is TRBV19 and J usage is TRBJ2-3, with D possibly being TRBD1 (6 bases). CDR1 is LNHDA, CDR2 SQIVND, per germline (reference sequence). Trimming removed 10 bases from V and 4 bases from J, with 6 bases in between. The CDR3 length is 10 residues. CDR3 DNA: TGTGCCACAGGGGCAGATACGCAGTATTTT. It translates to CATGADTQYF.